This TCR beta chain was obtained from a study of blood T cell repertoires in COVID-19. Looking at the study overall: Sources were T cells, B-cell-depleted T cells, or PBMCs; the material itself was cDNA or gDNA.

With 7 bases removed from V and 5 bases from J, the gap between germline ends came to 14 bases. The CDR3 sequence is 12 residues long. Germline V gene lookup returns CDR1 SQVTM and CDR2 ANQGSEA. Measured with immunoSEQ multiplex PCR; TCRdb has only the in-frame clones, and not every one. The table shows about 26,000 clones, with approximately 64% occurring only once. What was sequenced was peripheral blood. This TCR derives from a man between 60 and 75 years old with active or convalescent COVID-19. This chain uses TRBV29-1 with TRBJ1-1, with D perhaps TRBD1 (6 bases). This chain's CDR3 is CSARGGLTEAFF. Here the CDR3 DNA reads TGCAGCGCCCGGGGGGGGCTTACTGAAGCTTTCTTT.